These T cell receptor beta chains were read from a single sample in a study of T cell responses to AZD1222 COVID-19 vaccine. Generated by immunoSEQ multiplex PCR, the TCRdb table keeps only in-frame clones and is missing some. Found here are about 64,000 clones, around 90% of them singletons; the top ten hold 6.3%. Sample: peripheral blood, taken 28 days after the second dose of the MenACWY control vaccine. Every receptor here comes from an adult who received the MenACWY meningococcal vaccine as a control. Each CDR3 is given with its conserved first and last residue. A D gene is named only where the DNA matches it firmly. Clone size is stated in some rows and not others, as once, few, many or a class when expanded.

cdr3_length	v_call	j_call	clone_size	d_call	cdr3_nt	cdr3_aa
16	TRBV7-2	TRBJ2-7	-	-	TGTGCCAGCAGCCCGGGACTCCCCCCAGTTGGATACGAGCAGTACTTC	CASSPGLPPVGYEQYF
16	TRBV1	TRBJ2-3	-	-	TGCACCAGCAGCTCCATAGCGGGCCCACACACAGATACGCAGTATTTT	CTSSSIAGPHTDTQYF
12	TRBV5-1	TRBJ1-4	-	-	TGCGCCAGCAGGGACTCTTGGTTTGAACTGTTTTTT	CASRDSWFELFF
11	TRBV10-3	TRBJ1-1	-	-	TGTGCCATCAGTGAGTCGCACGGGGCTTTCTTT	CAISESHGAFF
15	TRBV10-3	TRBJ1-6	-	-	TGTGCCACCGAAGACCAGGGGACCAATAATTCACCCCTCCACTTT	CATEDQGTNNSPLHF
16	TRBV4-1	TRBJ1-4	-	-	TGCGCCAGCAGCCAAGGTACCGGGACAAGTAGCGGAAAACTGTTTTTT	CASSQGTGTSSGKLFF
14	TRBV27	TRBJ2-7	-	-	TGTGCCAGCAGTCCGAACGGGCCCCACAACGAGCAGTACTTC	CASSPNGPHNEQYF
14	TRBV3-1/TRBV3-2	TRBJ1-5	few	-	TGTGCCAGCAGCGCAACATCCAGCAATCAGCCCCAGCATTTT	CASSATSSNQPQHF
14	TRBV7-9	TRBJ1-1	-	-	TGTGCCAGCAGCCCAACTAGGGGGACCCGGGGGGCTTTCTTT	CASSPTRGTRGAFF
16	TRBV19	TRBJ1-5	once	TRBD1	TGTGCCAGTAATGGGGTCGGGGCAGGGGGTAGCCAGCCCCAGCATTTT	CASNGVGAGGSQPQHF
17	TRBV10-3	TRBJ2-4	-	TRBD1	TGTGCCATCAGTGACGGACAGGGGAAACTAGCCAAAAACATTCAGTACTTC	CAISDGQGKLAKNIQYF
12	TRBV30	TRBJ1-3	-	-	TGTGCCTGGAGTGCTATATTAAACACCATATATTTT	CAWSAILNTIYF
13	TRBV28	TRBJ2-4	-	-	TGTGCCAGCAGTCAGGTCGGGCAAAACATTCAGTACTTC	CASSQVGQNIQYF
14	TRBV6-4	TRBJ1-5	-	-	TGTGCCAGCGGGGAACAGGATAGCAATCAGCCCCAGCATTTT	CASGEQDSNQPQHF
12	TRBV5-4	TRBJ1-1	few	-	TGTGCCAGCAGCCGAGGGGACACTGAAGCTTTCTTT	CASSRGDTEAFF
12	TRBV28	TRBJ1-1	-	-	TGTGCCAGCACCCTCAGGCATACTGAAGCTTTCTTT	CASTLRHTEAFF
12	TRBV6-6	TRBJ1-2	-	-	TGTGCCAGCAGCCAGGGGCAACTTGGCTACACCTTC	CASSQGQLGYTF
13	TRBV24-1	TRBJ2-3	-	-	TGTGCCACCAGTGCCCCTGTGGGGGGTACGCAGTATTTT	CATSAPVGGTQYF
17	TRBV7-4	TRBJ2-3	-	TRBD1	TGTGCCAGCAGCTGTGGTTCTACGGACAGGGAGACGGATACGCAGTATTTT	CASSCGSTDRETDTQYF
15	TRBV5-1	TRBJ2-7	-	-	TGCGCCAGCAGCTTAAGTTGGGGTACCGGGCAAGAGCAGTACTTC	CASSLSWGTGQEQYF
12	TRBV6-6	TRBJ2-7	-	-	TGTGCCAGCAGTTACTCCCCGTACGAGCAGTACTTC	CASSYSPYEQYF
14	TRBV30	TRBJ1-1	-	-	TGTGCCTGGAGTGTGGGTTGGACAACTCCGGTAGCTTTCTTT	CAWSVGWTTPVAFF
14	TRBV6-1	TRBJ1-5	-	-	TGTGCCAGCAGTGAACGGCCCAACAATCAGCCCCAGCATTTT	CASSERPNNQPQHF
13	TRBV30	TRBJ2-7	-	-	TGTGCCTGGAGTGTAAGTTGGGAATACGAGCAGTACTTC	CAWSVSWEYEQYF
15	TRBV19	TRBJ1-2	-	TRBD1	TGTGCCAGTACTGACCGCGGACAGGGGAACTATGGCTACACCTTC	CASTDRGQGNYGYTF
15	TRBV29-1	TRBJ2-3	-	-	TGCAGCGCCGGAGGCGGCAGCGTGAACACAGATACGCAGTATTTT	CSAGGGSVNTDTQYF
14	TRBV10-1	TRBJ1-5	-	-	TGCGCCAGCAGTGAGTCGGGGTCCAATCAGCCCCAGCATTTT	CASSESGSNQPQHF
11	TRBV29-1	TRBJ1-1	once	-	TGCAGCGTTGACTGGAACACTGAAGCTTTCTTT	CSVDWNTEAFF
14	TRBV30	TRBJ2-3	-	TRBD2	TGTGCCTGGAGTGGTCTAGCGGCCACAGATACGCAGTATTTT	CAWSGLAATDTQYF
12	TRBV3-1/TRBV3-2	TRBJ2-3	-	-	TGTGCCAGCAGCCAAGTCAAAGATACGCAGTATTTT	CASSQVKDTQYF